The clone carrying this T cell receptor (beta chain) has just a few counts. This record belongs to a study of identical twins. A single record per CDR3 protein comes from TCRdb applying MiXCR to the 5' RACE reads. The sample records more than 650,000 distinct CDR3 sequences, around 6.1% being singletons. The sequence came from a man between 18 and 29 years old in good health. The sequenced sample consisted of naive T cells sorted from blood.

The DNA for the CDR3 is TGTGCCAGCAGTTTAGGGATCCAAGGGCAGTTCTTC. As protein: CASSLGIQGQFF. The rearrangement links TRBV28 to TRBJ2-1; D is undetermined. The CDR3 contains 12 residues. The germline CDR1 and CDR2 sequences are MDHEN and SYDVKM. V shed 2 bases and J shed 12 bases, with 11 bases lying between them. Looking up the rest from reference TRBV28 and TRBJ2-1 gives the full variable domain: DVKVTQSSRYLVKRTGEKVFLECVQDMDHENMFWYRQDPGLGLRLIYFSYDVKMKEKGDIPEGYSVSREKKERFSLILESASTNQTSMYLCASSLGIQGQFFGPGTRLTVL.